This T cell receptor beta chain was profiled in a study of blood T cell repertoires in COVID-19. The CDR3 is 14 residues long. Trimming took off 6 bases at V and 2 bases at J, with 12 bases between the two ends. CDR1 and CDR2 (germline): MNHEY, SVGAGI. Assay used: immunoSEQ multiplex PCR; TCRdb lists only in-frame clones, some missing. Counted here are roughly 76,000 clones, roughly nine tenths occurring once; the ten biggest clones make up approximately 8.3%. This receptor was identified in a man in his thirties or forties with acute or convalescent COVID-19. Sequenced: peripheral blood. This chain uses TRBV6-5 with TRBJ2-3, with a tentative D call TRBD1 (5 bases). This chain's CDR3 is CASSLRGYTDTQYF. CDR3 nucleotides: TGTGCCAGCAGCCTAAGGGGATACACAGATACGCAGTATTTT.